This note documents a single T cell receptor beta chain sequence. Its antigen is as yet unknown. The sample originates from a study of blood T cells in healthy people across ages. After removal of 2 bases from V and 0 bases from J, the junction contained 12 bases not matched to a gene. The CDR3 contains 18 residues. Germline V gene data show CDR1 as DFQATT and CDR2 as SNEGSKA (reference sequence). In each sample, at least 7 million PBMCs were isolated. Study-wide points: As age increased, TCR beta diversity per million T cells fell in a roughly linear fashion.

Primed by a sample-barcoded 5' primer and a J-beta primer mix, a second PCR proceeded for 7 to 11 cycles. One entry per CDR3 protein, called by TCRdb with MiXCR from the 5' RACE reads. The data contain more than 500,000 distinct CDR3 sequences, over 25% of them singletons. Separately, the same data were catalogued under a study of T cells of mothers and their children. This second report adds: Donation involved a few healthy Caucasian mothers and the six children that they had. Related mother and child pairs showed slightly greater overlap (not significant) than unrelated pairs did.

The V and J genes are TRBV20-1 and TRBJ2-4; TRBD2 agrees at 8 bases. This clonotype originated in a boy aged 2-9 years in good health. Sequencing was done on a sample of blood. CDR3 DNA: TGCAGTGCTAGACCCGAGACTAGCGAGAGACTAGCCAAAAACATTCAGTACTTC. Encoded protein: CSARPETSERLAKNIQYF.